The next 2 T cell receptor beta chains were all read from a single sample in a study of cytomegalovirus exposure and HLA in healthy donors. The PCR had 60 Vbeta and 13 Jbeta primers. The table came from immunoSEQ multiplex PCR; TCRdb's copy has only in-frame clones and leaves some out. The sample contains hundreds of thousands of clones, approximately 83% of which appear only once. Sequencing was performed on PBMCs. These TCRs come from a boy aged 2-15 years in good health and CMV-seronegative.

The chain has TRBV25-1 and TRBJ2-7; 7 bases are shared with TRBD1. The germline V gene has CDR1 MGHDK and CDR2 SYGVNS. The CDR3 runs 16 residues. V shed 4 bases, J shed 0 bases, and the junction held 9 bases outside the gene matches. The CDR3 nucleotides are TGTGCCAGCAGTGCAGGGACAGCGCGATTCTCCTACGAGCAGTACTTC. This gives the protein CASSAGTARFSYEQYF.

V gene TRBV20-1 combines with J gene TRBJ2-1; D may be TRBD2 (5 bases). The CDR3 spans 10 residues. The V gene's germline CDR1 is DFQATT and CDR2 SNEGSKA (reference sequence). In DNA form, the CDR3 reads TGCAGGGTTAGCGACAATGAGCAGTTCTTC. It specifies CRVSDNEQFF.